The 13 T cell receptor beta chains presented below share a single source sample, sequenced in a study of blood T cell repertoires in COVID-19. The repertoire was sequenced with immunoSEQ multiplex PCR; TCRdb's copy has only in-frame clones and lacks some. The table records 100,000 to 150,000 clones, around two thirds of them present only once. Sequenced material: peripheral blood. Receptors were obtained from a woman aged 70-85 years with acute or convalescent COVID-19.

This clone was observed a single time. The CDR3 DNA follows: TGTGCCAGTAGTAGAAGGACAGGGAAAGAGACCCAGTACTTC. Translating it yields CASSRRTGKETQYF. The chain uses TRBV19 and TRBJ2-5; TRBD1 aligns across 8 bases. Losses at the gene ends were 4 bases for V and 3 bases for J; bases not matched to a gene: 4. The germline gives CDR1 LNHDA, CDR2 SQIVND (reference sequence). CDR3 size: 14 residues.

V and J are TRBV9 and TRBJ2-1; D unclear. CDR1 SGDLS and CDR2 YYNGEE come from the germline V gene. V was clipped by 0 bases and J by 3 bases, with 4 bases between them. There are 13 residues in the CDR3. CDR3 loop: CASSVGDYNEQFF. The CDR3 DNA reads TGTGCCAGCAGCGTAGGAGACTACAATGAGCAGTTCTTC.

This clone has ten or more counts. The chain joins TRBV6-2 or TRBV6-3 to TRBJ2-7; the match to TRBD2 covers 8 bases. Germline trimming cut 6 bases from V and 0 bases from J; bases unmatched to any gene: 10. The CDR3 is made up of 16 amino acids. Germline V gene lookup returns CDR1 MNHEY and CDR2 SVGEGT. CDR3 nucleotide sequence: TGTGCCAGCAGCAAAGCGGGGGCACAAAGCTCCTACGAGCAGTACTTC. Amino acid sequence: CASSKAGAQSSYEQYF.

The chain links TRBV16 to TRBJ2-3, with a weak D call TRBD2 (6 bases). Germline V gives CDR1 KGHSY, CDR2 FQNENV. The CDR3 extends over 15 amino acids. Trimming pared 3 bases from V and 1 base from J, leaving 11 bases between. CDR3 bases: TGTGCCAGCAGCCAGGACTATTTACGCACAGATACGCAGTATTTT. Translating it yields CASSQDYLRTDTQYF.

V is TRBV11-2 and J is TRBJ1-2, with D maybe TRBD1 (5 bases). Trimming cost V 5 bases and J 8 bases, with 15 bases left between them. The CDR3 spans 13 residues. From germline, CDR1 is SGHAT and CDR2 FQNNGV. The CDR3 bases are TGTGCCAGCAGCCCAAGGATCAGGGAAGGCTACACCTTC. Translation: CASSPRIREGYTF.

J is TRBJ2-1 and V is TRBV7-6; tentatively, D is TRBD2 (5 bases). The length of the CDR3 is 13 residues. Trimming removed 2 bases at V and 9 bases at J, with 11 bases between. Germline CDR1 is SGHVS and CDR2 is FNYEAQ. The CDR3 sequence: CASSLRPEGEQFF. CDR3 coding DNA: TGTGCCAGCAGCTTACGACCAGAGGGTGAGCAGTTCTTC. Supplemented by reference TRBV7-6 and TRBJ2-1, the full variable domain reads GAGVSQSPRYKVTKRGQDVALRCDPISGHVSLYWYRQALGQGPEFLTYFNYEAQQDKSGLPNDRFSAERPEGSISTLTIQRTEQRDSAMYRCASSLRPEGEQFFGPGTRLTVL.

This clone occurred a few times. The rearrangement joins TRBV19 to TRBJ1-2; D call uncertain. V dropped 3 bases and J dropped 2 bases, with 7 bases sitting between them. The CDR3 spans 13 residues. Germline lookup yields CDR1 LNHDA and CDR2 SQIVND (reference sequence). CDR3: CASSMAGNYGYTF. In DNA form, the CDR3 reads TGTGCCAGTAGTATGGCAGGAAACTATGGCTACACCTTC. Supplemented by reference TRBV19 and TRBJ1-2, the full variable domain reads DGGITQSPKYLFRKEGQNVTLSCEQNLNHDAMYWYRQDPGQGLRLIYYSQIVNDFQKGDIAEGYSVSREKKESFPLTVTSAQKNPTAFYLCASSMAGNYGYTFGSGTRLTVV.

This clone was recorded once. The gene calls are TRBV6-5 and TRBJ1-4, with no clear D. CDR3 size: 15 residues. V lost 0 bases and J 8 bases, leaving 13 bases between the germline ends. The germline V gene encodes CDR1 MNHEY and CDR2 SVGAGI. CDR3 residues: CASSYSEGGREKLFF. The CDR3 nucleotides read TGTGCCAGCAGTTACTCTGAGGGCGGGAGGGAAAAACTGTTTTTT.

The rearrangement uses TRBV6-5 and TRBJ1-1; D call uncertain. The CDR3 is 11 residues long. CDR1 and CDR2 from the germline V gene are MNHEY and SVGAGI. Trimming left V 5 bases short and J 6 bases short, with 7 bases between. CDR3 region: CASSRGPEAFF. The DNA of the CDR3 is TGTGCCAGCAGTCGCGGGCCTGAAGCTTTCTTT.

The chain combines TRBV27 with TRBJ1-2, with 9 positions matching TRBD1. CDR3 length: 15 residues. V dropped 5 bases and J dropped 7; count of bases not matched to a gene: 11. The germline CDR1 and CDR2 sequences are MNHEY and SMNVEV (reference sequence). This chain's CDR3 is CASSPRTGEVSGYTF. CDR3 coding DNA: TGTGCCAGCAGTCCCAGGACAGGGGAAGTCAGTGGCTACACCTTC.

This chain connects TRBV28 to TRBJ1-5; unclear D gene. The V and J ends lost 8 bases and 4 bases respectively, with 12 bases between them. The germline V gene encodes CDR1 MDHEN and CDR2 SYDVKM. This CDR3 spans 13 amino acids. In nucleotides, the CDR3 is TGTGCCAGCGTCACGGGAGGGAATCAGCCCCAGCATTTT. Residues: CASVTGGNQPQHF.

This clone was counted a few times. The chain is built from TRBV5-6 and TRBJ2-5, with a weak D call TRBD2 (6 bases). V dropped 6 bases and J dropped 4 bases, with 19 bases sitting between them. CDR1 and CDR2 (germline): SGHDT, YYEEEE. The CDR3 runs 15 residues. This CDR3 is CASTKRTLGGETQYF. CDR3 nucleotides: TGTGCCAGCACCAAACGGACTTTGGGGGGAGAGACCCAGTACTTC.

This rearrangement joins TRBV15 to TRBJ1-4; 12 bases agree with TRBD1. The CDR3 is 16 residues long. Unmatched junction bases numbered 6, after V lost 4 bases and J lost 6 bases. CDR1 is LNHNV and CDR2 is YYDKDF in the germline V gene (reference sequence). As DNA, the CDR3 is TGTGCCACCAGCACCGGGACAGGGGGCCCAGATGAAAAACTGTTTTTT. Amino acids: CATSTGTGGPDEKLFF. Looking up the rest from reference TRBV15 and TRBJ1-4 gives the full variable domain: DAMVIQNPRYQVTQFGKPVTLSCSQTLNHNVMYWYQQKSSQAPKLLFHYYDKDFNNEADTPDNFQSRRPNTSFCFLDIRSPGLGDTAMYLCATSTGTGGPDEKLFFGSGTQLSVL.